Detailed here is one TCR beta chain. Its antigen remains undetermined. No clone much larger than this one lies a single base away; base qualities are absent. TCRbeta CDR3 regions were amplified from genomic DNA by means of the immunoSEQ Assay, a bias-controlled multiplex PCR. The original pipeline was this. The number of nucleated cells in each sample was estimated by amplification of reference gene primers within the assay. To quantify the absolute abundance of each unique TCRbeta CDR3 rearrangement, sequence reads were collapsed and filtered. For each sample, productive Simpson clonality was calculated by taking the square root of Simpson's diversity index across productive rearrangements. This immuneACCESS table, as held by TCRdb, lists in-frame sequences with V and J called but not all clones. Of the missing ones, under half trace to an unresolved V gene in checked studies; the others have no known cause. V, J and clone size are taken as reported in that table, and D and trimming were inferred from the DNA itself. Across this sample there are about 240,000 clones, with approximately 80% seen only once. The ten largest clones represent approximately 9.4% of the sample.

The collaborating institutions used their own protocols to collect whole blood in K2EDTA tubes. Collaborator samples were shipped for TCRbeta analysis as frozen whole blood, isolated PBMCs, or DNA extracted from either sample type. This sample is drawn from a study of blood T cell repertoires in COVID-19 (dated by TCRdb to between 2020 and 2021). A note on the overall study: Collaborator samples came from the United States, Italy and Spain and covered acute and convalescent phases of COVID-19. The material from the prospective study consisted of cDNA or gDNA derived from T cells, B-cell-depleted T cells, or PBMCs. Samples came from the ongoing ImmuneRACE study (first 160 participants) plus 1,254 subjects from 6 global collaborators. A de-identified subject ID, COVID-19 status, age in years and sex were almost always included in the sample metadata. HLA class I and class II types, where available, came from metadata supplied by the sample provider rather than from assay-based typing. The dataset comprised deeply sampled blood TCRbeta repertoires from subjects exposed to, actively infected with, or recovered from COVID-19. The repertoires were released in a freely available public database intended as a resource for research on the immune response to SARS-CoV-2. What the research found in general, with its limitations: Clinical and demographic metadata were provided uncurated, with the amount varying by source and participant.

The germline V gene (reference sequence) yields LNHDA for CDR1 and SQIVND for CDR2. Measured from the cysteine to the phenylalanine, the CDR3 is 17 residues long. Just CDR3 DNA is preserved here, 51 bases in frame from base 1. Trimming leaves V shorter by 5 bases and J shorter by 3 bases, with the junction holding 11 bases beyond the gene matches. Sequences were obtained from peripheral blood. The chain links TRBV19 with TRBJ1-5; 9 junctional bases match TRBD1. The source is a woman older than 75 with acute or convalescent COVID-19. The nucleotide sequence reads TGTGCCAGTAGTGGGAACCGGGACAGGGTTAACAATCAGCCCCAGCATTTT. This codes for CASSGNRDRVNNQPQHF. The variable domain in full, with residues beyond the CDR3 obtained from the reference TRBV19 and TRBJ1-5 genes, is DGGITQSPKYLFRKEGQNVTLSCEQNLNHDAMYWYRQDPGQGLRLIYYSQIVNDFQKGDIAEGYSVSREKKESFPLTVTSAQKNPTAFYLCASSGNRDRVNNQPQHFGDGTRLSIL.